The TCR beta chain under discussion was sequenced for a study of memory CD4+ T cells and cytomegalovirus serostatus. Germline V lookup: CDR1 SGDLS, CDR2 YYNGEE. The V end was cut by 6 bases, the J end by 5 bases, with 20 bases between. CDR3 length equals 15 residues. The data were produced by immunoSEQ multiplex PCR, yet TCRdb's version contains in-frame clones alone and is incomplete. Of approximately 61,000 clones listed, approximately 78% were seen once; the top ten hold about 1%. Single viable CD3+CD4+CD8-CD45RO+ cells were sorted as the memory CD4+ T cells. This receptor was obtained from an adult in good health and CMV-seronegative. The genes are TRBV9 and TRBJ2-5; the D gene could be TRBD1 or TRBD2 (5 bases each). The sequencing input was memory CD4+ T cells from blood. CDR3 amino acids: CASTSHGARRETQYF. CDR3 DNA sequence: TGTGCCAGCACCTCCCACGGGGCCCGCCGGGAGACCCAGTACTTC.